The clone carrying this T cell receptor beta chain was seen ten or more times. The data were obtained in a study of regulatory T cells in long-lasting Graves disease. The V gene's germline CDR1 is LGHDT and CDR2 YNNKEL (reference sequence). CDR3 size: 14 residues. Trimming shortened V by 4 bases and J by 0 bases, and 7 bases separated the two germline ends. Time point of the sample: newly diagnosed GD, antithyroid drugs for less than 3 months. Isolated PBMC RNA provided the starting material for the TCR library. CDR3 regions were amplified by Arm-PCR using iRepertoire HTBI primers to build TCR beta libraries. Via MiXCR, TCRdb re-called the multiplex PCR reads, giving one row per CDR3 protein. The sample has 350,000 to 550,000 distinct CDR3 sequences, about 15% seen once; the top ten hold 16%. The same sample was also studied in work on T cells in Graves' hyperthyroidism and ophthalmopathy. From that study: Aged 18 to 65, the patients had hyperthyroidism that was newly diagnosed and had lasted under 2 months. The HTBI set primed first-round TCR CDR3 RT-PCR.

The V and J genes are TRBV3-1 and TRBJ2-1; D not certain. Sequenced material: peripheral blood mononuclear cells (PBMCs), taken at new diagnosis, from a patient treated with antithyroid drugs. This clonotype was sampled from a woman in her twenties or thirties with Graves disease. The CDR3 nucleotides are TGTGCCAGCAGCCTCTACAGCTCCTACAATGAGCAGTTCTTC. This sequence encodes CASSLYSSYNEQFF.